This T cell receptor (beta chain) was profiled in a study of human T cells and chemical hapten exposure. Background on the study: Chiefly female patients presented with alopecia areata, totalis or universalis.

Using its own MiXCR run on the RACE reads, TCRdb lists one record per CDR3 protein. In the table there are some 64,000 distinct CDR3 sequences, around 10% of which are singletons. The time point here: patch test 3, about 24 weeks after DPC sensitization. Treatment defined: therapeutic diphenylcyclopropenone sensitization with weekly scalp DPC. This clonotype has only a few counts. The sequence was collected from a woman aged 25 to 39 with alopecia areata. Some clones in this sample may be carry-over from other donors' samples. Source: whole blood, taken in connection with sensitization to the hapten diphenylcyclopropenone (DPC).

The CDR3 sequence is CASGGAYEQYF. CDR3 DNA: TGTGCCAGCGGAGGGGCCTACGAGCAGTACTTC. This chain uses TRBV27 with TRBJ2-7, with a weak D call TRBD2 (6 bases). Germline lookup yields CDR1 MNHEY and CDR2 SMNVEV (reference sequence). CDR3 length: 11 amino acids. Trimming left V 8 bases short and J 2 bases short, with 7 bases between.